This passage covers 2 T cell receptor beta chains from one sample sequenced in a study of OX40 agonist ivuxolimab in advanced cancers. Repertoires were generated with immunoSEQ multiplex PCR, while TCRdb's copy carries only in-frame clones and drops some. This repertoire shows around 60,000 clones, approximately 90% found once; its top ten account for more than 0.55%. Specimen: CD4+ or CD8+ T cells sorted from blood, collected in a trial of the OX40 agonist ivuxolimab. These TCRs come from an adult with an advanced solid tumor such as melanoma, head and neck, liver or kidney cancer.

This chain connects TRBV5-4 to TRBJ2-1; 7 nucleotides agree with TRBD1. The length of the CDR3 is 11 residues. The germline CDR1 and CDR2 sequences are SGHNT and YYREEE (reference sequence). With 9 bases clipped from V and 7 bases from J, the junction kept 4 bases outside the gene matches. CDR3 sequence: CATQGSNEQFF. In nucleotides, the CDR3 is TGTGCCACACAGGGGTCAAATGAGCAGTTCTTC.

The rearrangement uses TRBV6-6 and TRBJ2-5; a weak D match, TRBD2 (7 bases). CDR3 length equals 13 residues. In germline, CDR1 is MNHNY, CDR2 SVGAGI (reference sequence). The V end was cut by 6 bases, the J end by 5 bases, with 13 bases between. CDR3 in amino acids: CASRRGAGETQYF. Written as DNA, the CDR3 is TGTGCCAGCAGACGGGGGGCAGGGGAGACCCAGTACTTC.